This TCR beta chain was recorded in a study of blood T cells in healthy people across ages. The germline V gene has CDR1 SEHNR and CDR2 FQNEAQ (reference sequence). The CDR3 spans 14 residues. Next came a second PCR, run for roughly 6 to 11 cycles, which used a sample-barcoded 5' primer along with a J-beta primer mix. From the 5' RACE reads, TCRdb called clonotypes with MiXCR, one entry per CDR3 protein. The sample has around 520,000 distinct CDR3 sequences, around a quarter seen once; the top ten hold 3% to 4%. These data are also associated with another study on T cells of mothers and their children.

This clonotype was sampled from a boy under 10 years old in good health. This chain links TRBV7-9 with TRBJ2-5; tentative D call: TRBD2 (6 bases). Judging by the DNA end, TRBJ2-1 fits better; the J call may be wrong. The sequenced sample consisted of blood. The CDR3 reads CASSLEGGTGEQFF. The CDR3 nucleotides are TGTGCCAGCAGCTTGGAGGGAGGAACCGGTGAGCAGTTCTTC.